The present T cell receptor beta chain was sequenced within a study of vaccination and CD4 T cells after COVID-19. Germline lookup yields CDR1 MNHNS and CDR2 SASEGT. The CDR3 is 14 amino acids. V lost 6 bases to trimming and J lost 0 bases; unmatched junction nucleotides: 3. About this clonotype itself: The antigen is not known.

Sequenced with the Oncomine TCR Beta short-read assay was DNA taken from cultured CD4+ T cells. One entry per CDR3 protein results from TCRdb running MiXCR on the PCR reads. The sample contains approximately 12,000 distinct CDR3 sequences, approximately 28% of which appear only once. Treatment denoted: 10-day PBMC culture with coronavirus spike peptide pools or control peptides (ViraFEST assay). Per well, approximately 2 million PBMCs were cultured in the presence of 9 to 10 IU/ml IL-2 and approximately 10 ug/ml peptide pools. With fresh IL-2 medium, half the medium was replaced on days 3 and 7. The genes are TRBV6-1 and TRBJ2-3, with TRBD1 identical over 7 bases. Sequenced input: cultured CD4+ T cells from blood. The sequence was collected from a human donor with COVID-19. Here the CDR3 DNA reads TGTGCCAGCAGACGGACAGGTAGCACAGATACGCAGTATTTT. Amino acids: CASRRTGSTDTQYF.